Reported below is one T cell receptor (beta chain). Its antigen is not identified. These data come from a study of T cells expressing NK-cell markers. Overall study context: Eight donors were sequenced, of whom seven were HCMV-seropositive, while the remaining one was HCMV-seronegative. Findings and caveats of the study: Leadership of the CD3+CD56-NKG2C+ fraction also belonged to these clonotypes in a handful of donors. Uncertainty persisted over the HCMV specificity of expanded NKG2C+ T cell clones.

Reanalyzing the 5' RACE reads, TCRdb keeps one entry per CDR3 protein, without DNA. This listing includes around 470,000 distinct CDR3 sequences. This receptor was taken from a woman aged 45-65 years in good health. The sample taken for sequencing was blood T cells: a sorted CD56 or NKG2C T cell subset, CD4+ or CD8+ T cells, or bulk PBMC T cells (not recorded which).

This CDR3 reads CSARDRLAERGQFF. The J gene is TRBJ2-1, the V gene TRBV20-1; TCRdb selects TRBD1, and the lack of DNA leaves this call unchecked. Germline assignment: CDR1 DFQATT and CDR2 SNEGSKA (reference sequence). The CDR3 is 14 residues long.